The T cell receptor (beta chain) described here comes from a study of T cell responses to AZD1222 COVID-19 vaccine. Study as a whole: Second doses that came at about 4 or about 12 weeks were put together.

TCRdb's table, derived via immunoSEQ multiplex PCR, lists solely in-frame clones and lacks some. The table shows about 92,000 clones, with about nine tenths occurring only once. Trimming stripped 3 bases from V and 6 bases from J, with 8 bases between. Per the germline V gene, CDR1 is WSHSY and CDR2 is SAAADI. The CDR3 is 13 residues long. General study results and limits: Among vaccine-associated CD4 TCRs, coverage spanned spike, with dominance at 160-218 and 743-854. Compared with day 0, the breadth and depth of the Spike-specific TCR repertoire rose significantly after two doses of AZD1222. In all cases, repertoires were sampled only after the peak T cell response.

As to this clone: What it binds is unknown.

The chain couples TRBV10-2 to TRBJ2-2; D remains ambiguous. This TCR came from an adult in good health. This specimen consisted of peripheral blood, obtained on day 0 of AZD1222 vaccination. For the CDR3, the DNA is TGCGCCAGCAGTGATCTGGGCCCCGGGGAGCTGTTTTTT. Amino acids: CASSDLGPGELFF.